Listed below are T cell receptor beta chains from one sample, sequenced in a study of glioma-infiltrating T cells after dendritic cell vaccination. TCRdb keeps only in-frame clones here, not all; method: immunoSEQ multiplex PCR. The table shows 90,000 or so clones, with about 85% occurring only once. Here the sequenced sample was blood, taken before dendritic cell vaccination. Receptors were obtained from a human donor with glioblastoma. Both conserved end residues are part of each CDR3. D genes are given only for firm matches. Some rows mark clone size as missing; the rest say once, few, many or name a class of expanded clone.

-,TRBV7-9,TRBD1,TRBJ2-4,TGTGCCAGCAGCTCGACAGCTAGACGACAGGGGAGCTTGAACATTCAGTACTTC,CASSSTARRQGSLNIQYF
-,TRBV6-5,-,TRBJ2-7,TGTGCCAGCAGGGCCTTTCGGGCCTACGAGCAGTACTTC,CASRAFRAYEQYF
-,TRBV13,-,TRBJ2-1,TGTGCCAGCAGCGGGCGGGGAGTGAGTGAGCAGTTCTTC,CASSGRGVSEQFF
-,TRBV30,-,TRBJ1-1,TGTGCCCGGGGTCGGACTGAAGCTTTCTTT,CARGRTEAFF
-,TRBV12-5,TRBD2,TRBJ2-5,TGTGCTAGTGGTTTACAGCGGGGGGAGACCCAGTACTTC,CASGLQRGETQYF
-,TRBV6-1,TRBD2,TRBJ2-1,TGTGCCAGCAATTCTGCGGGGGGGTCCTACAATGAGCAGTTCTTC,CASNSAGGSYNEQFF
-,TRBV2,TRBD1,TRBJ1-5,TGTGCCAGCAGCGGCGGACAGGGAAGGGAGCAGCCCCAGCATTTT,CASSGGQGREQPQHF
-,TRBV11-1,-,TRBJ2-1,TGTGCCAGCACCAGTCCCTACAATGAGCAGTTCTTC,CASTSPYNEQFF
-,TRBV6-1,TRBD1,TRBJ1-1,TGTGCCAGCGGGCCGACAGGGGGGATGAACACTGAAGCTTTCTTT,CASGPTGGMNTEAFF
-,TRBV5-4,TRBD2,TRBJ2-1,TGTGCCAGCAGACCCGGGACTAGCGGGGGGGCGAACAATGAGCAGTTCTTC,CASRPGTSGGANNEQFF
-,TRBV11-2,-,TRBJ2-2,TGTGCCAGCATCGACCAGGACACCGGGGAGCTGTTTTTT,CASIDQDTGELFF
-,TRBV9,-,TRBJ1-1,TGTGCCAGCAGCGTACAACAGGCGAACACTGAAGCTTTCTTT,CASSVQQANTEAFF
-,TRBV13,TRBD2,TRBJ2-3,TGTGCCAGCAGCTTAGCGCTGAGCGGGGGGTCCACAGATACGCAGTATTTT,CASSLALSGGSTDTQYF
-,TRBV18,-,TRBJ2-2,TGTGCCAGCTCCGAGAGCGCCGGGGAGCTGTTTTTT,CASSESAGELFF
-,TRBV6-5,TRBD2,TRBJ2-3,TGTGCCAGCAGGATAAGCGGGGTGGGCACAGATACGCAGTATTTT,CASRISGVGTDTQYF
-,TRBV6-1,-,TRBJ1-5,TGTGCCAGCAGTGAACAACAGATTACTAGCAATCAGCCCCAGCATTTT,CASSEQQITSNQPQHF
-,TRBV29-1,-,TRBJ2-7,TGCAGCGTCCTGGCAGGATGGAACGAGCAGTACTTC,CSVLAGWNEQYF
-,TRBV5-1,-,TRBJ2-5,TGCGCCAGCAGCTCACCAGGGGCTGCTGGAGAGACCCAGTACTTC,CASSSPGAAGETQYF
few,TRBV10-1,-,TRBJ1-1,TGCGCCAGCAGTGAATTCGGGGGAAGCCCGCTGAACACTGAAGCTTTCTTT,CASSEFGGSPLNTEAFF
-,TRBV7-2,TRBD1,TRBJ1-5,TGTGCCAGCAGCATACCGGACAGGGCCATCAATCAGCCCCAGCATTTT,CASSIPDRAINQPQHF
-,TRBV2,TRBD1,TRBJ1-5,TGTGCCAGCAGTGAAGCCACAGGGGATCAGCCCCAGCATTTT,CASSEATGDQPQHF
-,TRBV6-6,TRBD1,TRBJ1-2,TGTGCCAGCAGTCAGACAGGGGGCGTCTATGGCTACACCTTC,CASSQTGGVYGYTF
-,TRBV10-2,-,TRBJ1-4,TGCGCCAGCAGTGAGCCGATCAGTCTTTCGAATGAAAAACTGTTTTTT,CASSEPISLSNEKLFF
-,TRBV28,-,TRBJ1-2,TGTGCCAGCAGTTTACAGGGATCCTATGGCTACACCTTC,CASSLQGSYGYTF
-,TRBV5-4,TRBD1,TRBJ2-7,TGTGCCAGCAGCCCGGGAATGGACAGGAGCTACGAGCAGTACTTC,CASSPGMDRSYEQYF
-,TRBV5-1,-,TRBJ1-1,TGCGCCAGCAGCTTACACCAGATGAACACTGAAGCTTTCTTT,CASSLHQMNTEAFF
-,TRBV2,-,TRBJ1-5,TGTGCCAGCAGTTATCAGGGTCGTGGCAATCAGCCCCAGCATTTT,CASSYQGRGNQPQHF
-,TRBV2,-,TRBJ1-6,TGTGCCAGCAGCACTACTCTGGGGCAAGGCGGATCACCCCTCCACTTT,CASSTTLGQGGSPLHF
-,TRBV5-1,TRBD1,TRBJ1-1,TGCGCCAGCCGAGAGACAGGGGGGCCTGAAGCTTTCTTT,CASRETGGPEAFF
-,TRBV5-3,-,TRBJ1-1,TGTGCCAGAAGCAGGGGTGGGAGGGTCATGAACACTGAAGCTTTCTTT,CARSRGGRVMNTEAFF
-,TRBV7-8,-,TRBJ2-5,TGTGCCAGCAGCTCTATGCAGGGACAAGAGACCCAGTACTTC,CASSSMQGQETQYF
few,TRBV18,TRBD1,TRBJ2-2,TGTGCCAGCTCACTCCAACAGGGGGCTTACGGCGGGGAGCTGTTTTTT,CASSLQQGAYGGELFF
few,TRBV4-1,TRBD2,TRBJ2-7,TGCGCCAGCAGCCAGAGGGAGTTGGCGGGGGCCTACGAGCAGTACTTC,CASSQRELAGAYEQYF
-,TRBV19,-,TRBJ1-5,TGTGCCAGTACCGCGGACAAGGGCAATCAGCCCCAGCATTTT,CASTADKGNQPQHF
-,TRBV7-7,-,TRBJ2-3,TGTGCTAGCAGCTTTTCAGGGTCAGATACGCAGTATTTT,CASSFSGSDTQYF
-,TRBV19,-,TRBJ2-3,TGTGCCAGTAGTGGCGGGGGCACAGATACGCAGTATTTT,CASSGGGTDTQYF
once,TRBV4-3,-,TRBJ2-7,TGCGCCAGCAGCCAAGGGGGGGTTGGGCCCGCTGGTAGCGAGCAGTACTTC,CASSQGGVGPAGSEQYF
-,TRBV6-5,TRBD2,TRBJ2-1,TGTGCCAGCAGTTCCGGGACTAATGATATGAATGAGCAGTTCTTC,CASSSGTNDMNEQFF
few,TRBV10-3,-,TRBJ2-5,TGTGCCATCAGTGAGGGGGAGACATTGGGGTTATCCCAGTACTTC,CAISEGETLGLSQYF
-,TRBV5-1,TRBD2,TRBJ2-5,TGCGCCAGCAGCTTACTAGCGGGGCAAGAGACCCAGTACTTC,CASSLLAGQETQYF
few,TRBV4-3,TRBD1,TRBJ2-1,TGCGCCAGCAGCCAAGTAGGGACAGTCAATGAGCAGTTCTTC,CASSQVGTVNEQFF
once,TRBV6-5,TRBD2,TRBJ2-2,TGTGCCAGCAGCACGGGACTAGCTGCTGGGTGGGAGCTGTTTTTT,CASSTGLAAGWELFF
-,TRBV29-1,-,TRBJ1-1,TGCAGCGTTGCAAGGGGGAACACTGAAGCTTTCTTT,CSVARGNTEAFF
-,TRBV11-3,-,TRBJ2-5,TGTGCCAGCAGCAACACAGGGTTGGGGACCCAGTACTTC,CASSNTGLGTQYF
-,TRBV7-2,-,TRBJ2-7,TGTGCCAGCACCCCAAACTCCTACGAGCAGTACTTC,CASTPNSYEQYF
-,TRBV19,TRBD1,TRBJ2-7,TGTGCCAGTGCAACGGGACAGAGATCACTCGAGCAGTACTTC,CASATGQRSLEQYF
-,TRBV11-3,-,TRBJ2-7,TGTGCCAGCAGCCCGGACAACGAGCAGTACTTC,CASSPDNEQYF
-,TRBV27,-,TRBJ2-3,TGTGCCAGCAGTCCCAAACCCCCCGGGATACGGCGCACAGATACGCAGTATTTT,CASSPKPPGIRRTDTQYF
-,TRBV9,-,TRBJ2-2,TGTGCCAGCAGCGTAGCTACAGGCCCAGGGTGGGCCGGGGAGCTGTTTTTT,CASSVATGPGWAGELFF
many,TRBV6-5,-,TRBJ1-1,TGTGCCAGCAGTAAAACCCCGACAGGAAACACTGAAGCTTTCTTT,CASSKTPTGNTEAFF
-,TRBV1,-,TRBJ2-1,TGCACCAGCAGCCAAGATCGCGGGGGGGCCTACAATGAGCAGTTCTTC,CTSSQDRGGAYNEQFF
-,TRBV18,-,TRBJ2-7,TGTGCCAGCTCACCTGATCCCAGCTCCTACGAGCAGTACTTC,CASSPDPSSYEQYF